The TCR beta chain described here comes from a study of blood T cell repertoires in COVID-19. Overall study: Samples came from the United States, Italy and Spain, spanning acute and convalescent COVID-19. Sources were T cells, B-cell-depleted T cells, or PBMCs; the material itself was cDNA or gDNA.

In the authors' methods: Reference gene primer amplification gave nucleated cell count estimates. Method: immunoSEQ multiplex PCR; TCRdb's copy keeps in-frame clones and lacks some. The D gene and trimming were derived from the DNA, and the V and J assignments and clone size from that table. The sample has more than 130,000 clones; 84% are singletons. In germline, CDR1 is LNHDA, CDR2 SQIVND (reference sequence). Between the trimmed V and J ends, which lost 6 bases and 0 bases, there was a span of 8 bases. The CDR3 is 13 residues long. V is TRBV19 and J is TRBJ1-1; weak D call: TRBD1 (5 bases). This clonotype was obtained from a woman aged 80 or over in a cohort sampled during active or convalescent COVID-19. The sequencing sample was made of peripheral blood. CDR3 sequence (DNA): TGTGCCAGTAGCGACAGATTGAACACTGAAGCTTTCTTT. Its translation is CASSDRLNTEAFF.